These T cell receptor beta chains were read from a single sample in a study of T cell repertoires in cytomegalovirus infection. One entry per CDR3 protein results from TCRdb running MiXCR on the reads. The data show hundreds of thousands of distinct CDR3 sequences, about 24% seen once. Material: CD8+ T cells from PBMCs. These TCRs come from a human donor in good health (CMV status not recorded). Some clones in this sample may be carry-over from other donors' samples. The CDR3 runs from the conserved cysteine through the conserved F or W. A D gene is named only where the DNA matches it firmly. Only some rows state a clone size, as once, few, many or a class for expanded clones.

few NA TRBJ2-1 TRBV7-9 TGTGCCAGCACCAGGACCACATACAATGAGCAGTTCTTC CASTRTTYNEQFF
many NA TRBJ1-1 TRBV12-5 TGTGCTAGTGGTTTGACCCCGGGCACTGAAGCTTTCTTT CASGLTPGTEAFF
NA NA TRBJ1-2 TRBV20-1 TGCAGTGCTAGAGATCGTAGTGGGACGTCTTATGGCTACACCTTC CSARDRSGTSYGYTF
NA TRBD2 TRBJ2-3 TRBV12-3/TRBV12-4 TGTGCCAGCAGTTTACTAGCGGGGGGGCCCTCAGATACGCAGTATTTT CASSLLAGGPSDTQYF
few NA TRBJ1-2 TRBV24-1 TGTGCCACCAGTGAGACGGACAGTTTTGGCTACACCTTC CATSETDSFGYTF
NA NA TRBJ2-7 TRBV3-1 TGTGCCAGCAGCCAAGAGGGCTCCTACGAGCAGTACTTC CASSQEGSYEQYF
NA TRBD1 TRBJ2-7 TRBV14 TGTGCCAGCAGCCACGCCAGACAGGGATCCTACGAGCAGTACTTC CASSHARQGSYEQYF
many NA TRBJ1-6 TRBV7-6 TGTGCCAGCAGCTTGGACAGACCGGACTTTAGCTCCTATAATTCACCCCTCCACTTT CASSLDRPDFSSYNSPLHF
NA NA TRBJ2-2 TRBV7-2 TGTGCCAGCAGCTCAGCCGGTCCGGGGGTCGACACCGGGGAGCTGTTTTTT CASSSAGPGVDTGELFF
many TRBD1 TRBJ2-7 TRBV7-2 TGTGCCAGCAGCTCTCCGGGACAGGGGGCAACAGGGCAGTACTTC CASSSPGQGATGQYF
NA TRBD1 TRBJ2-2 TRBV7-8 TGTGCCAGCAACGTACAGGGGACCACGAACACCGGGGAGCTGTTTTTT CASNVQGTTNTGELFF
few TRBD1 TRBJ2-3 TRBV6-6 TGTGCCAGCAGTTACGAGGGGGCCACAGATACGCAGTATTTT CASSYEGATDTQYF
few NA TRBJ1-2 TRBV7-9 TGTGCCAGCAGCTTAGGTACCGGGTACCCATACGGCTACACCTTC CASSLGTGYPYGYTF
NA TRBD1 TRBJ1-6 TRBV2 TGTGCCAGCAGTGAGGGGACAGGGGGTAATTCACCCCTCCACTTT CASSEGTGGNSPLHF
many NA TRBJ2-3 TRBV28 TGTGCCAGCGCGAGAACAGATACGCAGTATTTT CASARTDTQYF
many NA TRBJ2-5 TRBV7-3 TGTGCCAGCAGCCCCAATGGGGAGACCCAGTACTTC CASSPNGETQYF
NA TRBD1 TRBJ2-1 TRBV10-3 TGTGCCATCACAGGAGGAAGGGGGCACGACAATGAGCAGTTCTTC CAITGGRGHDNEQFF
NA NA TRBJ2-1 TRBV29-1 TGCAGCGTAGCGGGTTTAGGACACTCCTACAATGAGCAGTTCTTC CSVAGLGHSYNEQFF
few TRBD1 TRBJ2-2 TRBV7-9 TGTGCCAGCAGCTTACCCAACTCCCCGGGACAGGGTAACACCGGGGAGCTGTTTTTT CASSLPNSPGQGNTGELFF